A selection of T cell receptor beta chains follows, all from one sample in a study of T cell responses to AZD1222 COVID-19 vaccine. Only in-frame clones appear in the TCRdb table, and some are missing; sequencing was by immunoSEQ multiplex PCR. This sample contains about 140,000 clones. The sample consisted of peripheral blood. The origin of the receptors is an adult in good health. Each CDR3 is given with its conserved first and last residue. D genes are given only for firm matches.

V gene	J gene	D gene	CDR3 DNA	CDR3 protein
TRBV19	TRBJ1-1	TRBD1	TGTGCCAGTAGTACGGACAGGGAGAACACTGAAGCTTTCTTT	CASSTDRENTEAFF
TRBV6-6	TRBJ2-7	.	TGTGCCAGCAGAACAGGGGCGGGGGGCTACGAGCAGTACTTC	CASRTGAGGYEQYF
TRBV5-4	TRBJ1-1	TRBD1	TGTGCCAGCAGCTCCGGACTACTGACAGGGATTGAAGCTTTCTTT	CASSSGLLTGIEAFF
TRBV2	TRBJ2-2	.	TGTGCCAGCAGTGCACATGGGGTGTCCGGGGAGCTGTTTTTT	CASSAHGVSGELFF
TRBV7-6	TRBJ1-6	.	TGTGCCAGCAGCTTGTTCGCGGGGGTTAATTCACCCCTCCACTTT	CASSLFAGVNSPLHF
TRBV5-6	TRBJ2-2	.	TGTGCCAGCAGCTTACCGGGGGCGGCGTTCGCGAACACCGGGGAGCTGTTTTTT	CASSLPGAAFANTGELFF
TRBV5-1	TRBJ1-5	.	TGCGCCAGCAGCTTGGCGGGAGGTAGCAATCAGCCCCAGCATTTT	CASSLAGGSNQPQHF
TRBV6-5	TRBJ2-7	.	TGTGCCAGCAGGGGGGCGCGTGAGCAGTACTTC	CASRGAREQYF
TRBV29-1	TRBJ1-2	.	TGCAGCGTTGGCGTCGGACGGAAAGCGCGCTCTAACTATGGCTACACCTTC	CSVGVGRKARSNYGYTF
TRBV3-1/TRBV3-2	TRBJ2-4	.	TGTGCCAGCAGTTTAGGCGGGGATCTGTACTTC	CASSLGGDLYF
TRBV25-1	TRBJ1-5	.	TGTGCCAGCAGTGAGGGAAGATTTAGCAATCAGCCCCAGCATTTT	CASSEGRFSNQPQHF
TRBV7-2	TRBJ1-2	.	TGTGCCAGCTCCCGGAGGGCAGGGGAGAACTATGGCTACACCTTC	CASSRRAGENYGYTF
TRBV3-1/TRBV3-2	TRBJ1-2	.	TGTGCCAGCAGCCCGAGACACGCCCTCGCGGACTATGGCTACACCTTC	CASSPRHALADYGYTF
TRBV5-8	TRBJ2-7	TRBD1	TGTGCCAGCAGTTGGGGGACAGGGGCCTCCTACGAGCAGTACTTC	CASSWGTGASYEQYF
TRBV6-5	TRBJ1-6	TRBD1	TGTGCCAGCAAAAGCCCGGACAGGGACTCACCCCTCCACTTT	CASKSPDRDSPLHF
TRBV6-5	TRBJ2-1	TRBD2	TGTGCCAGCAGACAGAACGGGGGGTATAGGCATGAGCAGTTCTTC	CASRQNGGYRHEQFF
TRBV4-1	TRBJ2-5	TRBD1	TGCGCCAGCAGCCAAGGCCGAGGGGGCGCGAAGACCCAGTACTTC	CASSQGRGGAKTQYF
TRBV30	TRBJ1-4	.	TGTGCCTGGAGTGTAAGGCGGGACTTTAATGAAAAACTGTTTTTT	CAWSVRRDFNEKLFF
TRBV4-3	TRBJ1-2	TRBD1	TGCGCCAGCAGCCCTGACAGGGGGCCAGGCTATGGCTACACCTTC	CASSPDRGPGYGYTF
TRBV20-1	TRBJ1-5	.	TGCAGTGCTAGTAACAGGATTAATCAGCCCCAGCATTTT	CSASNRINQPQHF
TRBV9	TRBJ2-1	TRBD1	TGTGCCAGCAGCTCAGACAGGGCCTCCTACAATGAGCAGTTCTTC	CASSSDRASYNEQFF
TRBV19	TRBJ1-6	TRBD1	TGTGCCAGTAGTCTCTTGACAGGGAATTCACCCCTCCACTTT	CASSLLTGNSPLHF
TRBV6-2/TRBV6-3	TRBJ2-7	.	TGTGCCAGCAGTTACTTCACAGGTCCCTACGAGCAGTACTTC	CASSYFTGPYEQYF
TRBV7-2	TRBJ2-1	.	TGTGCCAGCAGTCCCCAGGGAGGGGGCCCGCCGTACAATGAGCAGTTCTTC	CASSPQGGGPPYNEQFF
TRBV3-1/TRBV3-2	TRBJ1-3	.	TGTGCCAGCAGCCAAGAAGGGGCAGGAAACACCATATATTTT	CASSQEGAGNTIYF
TRBV5-6	TRBJ1-5	.	TGTGCCAGCAGCTTCTTCGGAAATCAGCCCCAGCATTTT	CASSFFGNQPQHF
TRBV10-3	TRBJ1-2	.	TGTGCCATCAGTGACGGTGGTTCCGGCTACACCTTC	CAISDGGSGYTF
TRBV5-6	TRBJ2-7	TRBD1	TGTGCCAGCAGCTTTGGTACAGGGGGTCCCTACGAGCAGTACTTC	CASSFGTGGPYEQYF
TRBV19	TRBJ1-1	TRBD1	TGTGCCAGTAGCCGCACCGCCTCCGGGACAGGGGTAGGTGGGGAAGCTTTCTTT	CASSRTASGTGVGGEAFF
TRBV5-1	TRBJ1-6	.	TGCGCCAGCAGCTTGTCAGAGACACCTGCTTCACCCCTCCACTTT	CASSLSETPASPLHF
TRBV29-1	TRBJ2-5	TRBD2	TGCAGCGTTGCCGGGGGTAGCGGGGGGCCGTGGGAGACCCAGTACTTC	CSVAGGSGGPWETQYF
TRBV5-8	TRBJ2-5	.	TGTGCCAGCAGCTTGTTCTGGTGGGAGACCCAGTACTTC	CASSLFWWETQYF